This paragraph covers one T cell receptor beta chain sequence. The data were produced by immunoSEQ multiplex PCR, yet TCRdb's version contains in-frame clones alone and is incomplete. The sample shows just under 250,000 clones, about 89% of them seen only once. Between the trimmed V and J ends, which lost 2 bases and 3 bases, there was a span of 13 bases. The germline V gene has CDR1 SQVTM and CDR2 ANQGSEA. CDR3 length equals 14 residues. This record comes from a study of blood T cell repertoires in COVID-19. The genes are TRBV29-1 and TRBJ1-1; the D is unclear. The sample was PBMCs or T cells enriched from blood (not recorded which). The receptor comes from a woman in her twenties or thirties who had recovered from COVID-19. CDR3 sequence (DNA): TGCAGCGTTGAATCCGGGGTGGTCGACACTGAAGCTTTCTTT. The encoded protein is CSVESGVVDTEAFF.